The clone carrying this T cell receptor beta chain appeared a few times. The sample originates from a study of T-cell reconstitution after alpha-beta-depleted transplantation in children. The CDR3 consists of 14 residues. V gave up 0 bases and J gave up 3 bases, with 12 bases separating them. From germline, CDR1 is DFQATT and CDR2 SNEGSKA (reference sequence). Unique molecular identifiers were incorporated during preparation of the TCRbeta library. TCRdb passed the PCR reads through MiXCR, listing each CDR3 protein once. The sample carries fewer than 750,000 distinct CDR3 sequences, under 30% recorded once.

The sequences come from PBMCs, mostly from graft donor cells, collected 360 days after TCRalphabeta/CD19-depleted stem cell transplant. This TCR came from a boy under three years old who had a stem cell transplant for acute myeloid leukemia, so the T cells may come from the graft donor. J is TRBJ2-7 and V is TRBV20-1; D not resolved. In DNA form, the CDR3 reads TGCAGTGCTAGAGATGGCCGGACCAACTACGAGCAGTACTTC. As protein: CSARDGRTNYEQYF.